Included here is one T cell receptor (beta chain) sequence, with context. Its antigen remains unknown. This sample is drawn from a study of OX40 agonist ivuxolimab in advanced cancers. Overall study context: Dose-escalation subjects each had hepatocellular carcinoma, melanoma, renal cell or head and neck cancer. It was permissible to have had prior anti-PD-1, anti-PD-L1 or anti-CTLA-4 therapy, and around 41% had some. In three patients, partial responses were observed, one with hepatocellular carcinoma and two with cutaneous melanoma. Regarding the study as a whole: The authors did not determine the antigen specificity of the expanded peripheral T cells.

Trimming removed 3 bases from V and 3 bases from J, with 17 bases in between. The CDR3 is made up of 16 amino acids. The germline CDR1 and CDR2 sequences are MNHNS and SASEGT. Method: immunoSEQ multiplex PCR; TCRdb's copy keeps in-frame clones and lacks some. The sample includes 50,000 to 70,000 clones, around 86% of them seen just once. The origin of this receptor is an adult with an advanced solid tumor such as melanoma, head and neck, liver or kidney cancer. The specimen was CD4+ or CD8+ T cells sorted from blood, collected in a trial of the OX40 agonist ivuxolimab. The rearrangement links TRBV6-1 to TRBJ1-2; no clear D. The CDR3 DNA reads TGTGCCAGCAGTGACTTTGGGAGGGCCAAGGACTATGGCTACACCTTC. Its translation: CASSDFGRAKDYGYTF.